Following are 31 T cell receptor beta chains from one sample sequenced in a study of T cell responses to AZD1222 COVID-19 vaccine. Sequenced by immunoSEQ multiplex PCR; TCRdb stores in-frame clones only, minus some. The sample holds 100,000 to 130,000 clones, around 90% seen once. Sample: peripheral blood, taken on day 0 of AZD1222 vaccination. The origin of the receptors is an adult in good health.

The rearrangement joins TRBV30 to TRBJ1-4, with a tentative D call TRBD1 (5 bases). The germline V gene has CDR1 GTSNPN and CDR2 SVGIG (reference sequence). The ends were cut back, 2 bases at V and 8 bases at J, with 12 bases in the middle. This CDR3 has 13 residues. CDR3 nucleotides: TGTGCCTGGAGTCATCAGGGCTACGAAAAACTGTTTTTT. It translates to CAWSHQGYEKLFF.

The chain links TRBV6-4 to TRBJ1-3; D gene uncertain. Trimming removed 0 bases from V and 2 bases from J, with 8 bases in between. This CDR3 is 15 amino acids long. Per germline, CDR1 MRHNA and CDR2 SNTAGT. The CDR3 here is CASSDSEEPGNTIYF. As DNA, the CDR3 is TGTGCCAGCAGTGACTCGGAAGAACCTGGAAACACCATATATTTT.

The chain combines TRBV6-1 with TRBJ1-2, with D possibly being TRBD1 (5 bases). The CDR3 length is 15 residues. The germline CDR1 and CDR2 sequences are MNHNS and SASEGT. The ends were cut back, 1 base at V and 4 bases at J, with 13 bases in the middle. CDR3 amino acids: CASSEEAGSSYGYTF. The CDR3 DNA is TGTGCCAGCAGTGAAGAAGCAGGGTCTAGCTATGGCTACACCTTC.

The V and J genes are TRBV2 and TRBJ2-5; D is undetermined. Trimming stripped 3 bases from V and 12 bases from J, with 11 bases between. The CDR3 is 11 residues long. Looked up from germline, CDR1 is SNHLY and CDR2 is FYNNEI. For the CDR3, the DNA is TGTGCCAGCAGTGATGAAGTCAGAGAGTACTTC. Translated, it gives CASSDEVREYF.

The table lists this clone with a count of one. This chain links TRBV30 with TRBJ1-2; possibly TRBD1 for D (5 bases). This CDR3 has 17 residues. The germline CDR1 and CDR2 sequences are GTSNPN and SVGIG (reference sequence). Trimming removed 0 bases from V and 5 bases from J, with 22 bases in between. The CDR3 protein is CAWSVGRQGLMVYGYTF. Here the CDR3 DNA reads TGTGCCTGGAGTGTAGGTCGGCAGGGTCTTATGGTTTATGGCTACACCTTC.

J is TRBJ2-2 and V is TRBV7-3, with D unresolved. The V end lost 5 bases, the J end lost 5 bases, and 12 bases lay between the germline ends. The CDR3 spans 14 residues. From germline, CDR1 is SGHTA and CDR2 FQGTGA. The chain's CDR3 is CASSAEGWTGELFF. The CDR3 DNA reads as TGTGCCAGCAGCGCCGAAGGGTGGACCGGGGAGCTGTTTTTT.

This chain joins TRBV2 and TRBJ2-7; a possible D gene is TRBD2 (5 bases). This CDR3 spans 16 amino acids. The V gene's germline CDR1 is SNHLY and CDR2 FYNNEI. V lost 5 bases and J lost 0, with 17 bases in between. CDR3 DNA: TGTGCCAGCAGTCCCACTACGGAGGTAATCTCCTACGAGCAGTACTTC. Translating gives CASSPTTEVISYEQYF.

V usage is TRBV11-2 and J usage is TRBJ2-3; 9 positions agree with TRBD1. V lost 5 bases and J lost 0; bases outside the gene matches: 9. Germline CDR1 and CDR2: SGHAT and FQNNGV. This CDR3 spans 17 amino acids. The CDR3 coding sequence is TGTGCCAGCAGCCCCCGGCACGGGACAGGGAGCACAGATACGCAGTATTTT. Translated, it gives CASSPRHGTGSTDTQYF.

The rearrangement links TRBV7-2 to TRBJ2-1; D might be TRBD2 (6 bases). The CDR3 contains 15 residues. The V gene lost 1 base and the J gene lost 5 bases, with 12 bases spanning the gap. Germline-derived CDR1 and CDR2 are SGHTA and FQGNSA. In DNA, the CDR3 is TGTGCCAGCAGCTTAGTGTTGACTAGTGACAATGAGCAGTTCTTC. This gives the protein CASSLVLTSDNEQFF.

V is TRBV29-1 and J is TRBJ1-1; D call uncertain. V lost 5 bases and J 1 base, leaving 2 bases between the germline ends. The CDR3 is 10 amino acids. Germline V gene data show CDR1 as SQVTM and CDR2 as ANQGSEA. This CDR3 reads CSVKNTEAFF. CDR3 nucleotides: TGCAGCGTTAAGAACACTGAAGCTTTCTTT.

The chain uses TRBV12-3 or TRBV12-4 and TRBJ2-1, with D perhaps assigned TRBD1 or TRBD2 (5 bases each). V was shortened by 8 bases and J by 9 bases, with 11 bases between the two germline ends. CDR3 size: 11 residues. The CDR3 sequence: CASGRDGEQFF. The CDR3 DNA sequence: TGTGCCAGCGGTCGGGACGGTGAGCAGTTCTTC.

CDR3 residues: CASSWRNRDLHF. The CDR3 nucleotides read TGTGCCAGCAGTTGGAGGAACAGGGACCTCCACTTT. The V and J genes are TRBV27 and TRBJ1-6, with a tentative D call TRBD1 (6 bases). Trimming removed 4 bases at V and 15 bases at J, with 13 bases between. Germline CDR1 and CDR2: MNHEY and SMNVEV (reference sequence). The CDR3 runs 12 residues.

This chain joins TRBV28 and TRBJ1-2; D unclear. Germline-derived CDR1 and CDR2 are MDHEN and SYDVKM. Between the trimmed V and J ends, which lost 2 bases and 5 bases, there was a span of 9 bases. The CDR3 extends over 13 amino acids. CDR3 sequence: CASSLANVYGYTF. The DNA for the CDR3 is TGTGCCAGCAGTTTAGCAAATGTGTATGGCTACACCTTC.

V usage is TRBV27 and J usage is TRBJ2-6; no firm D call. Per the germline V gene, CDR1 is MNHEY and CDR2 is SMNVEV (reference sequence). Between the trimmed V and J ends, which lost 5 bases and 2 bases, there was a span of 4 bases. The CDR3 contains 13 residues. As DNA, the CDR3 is TGTGCCAGCAGTCACCCTGGGGCCAACGTCCTGACTTTC. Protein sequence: CASSHPGANVLTF.

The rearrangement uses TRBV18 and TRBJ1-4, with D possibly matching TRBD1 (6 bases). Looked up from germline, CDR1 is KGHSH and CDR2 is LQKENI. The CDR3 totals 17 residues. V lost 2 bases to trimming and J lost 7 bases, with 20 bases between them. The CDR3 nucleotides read TGTGCCAGCTCACCAACGGGAGCGTGGACAGTTAGTGAAAAACTGTTTTTT. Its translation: CASSPTGAWTVSEKLFF.

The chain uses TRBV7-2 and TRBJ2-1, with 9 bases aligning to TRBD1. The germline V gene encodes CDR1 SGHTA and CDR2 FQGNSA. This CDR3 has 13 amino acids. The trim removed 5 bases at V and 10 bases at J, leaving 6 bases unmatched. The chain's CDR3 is CASSPDRGGEQFF. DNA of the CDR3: TGTGCCAGCAGCCCTGACAGGGGGGGCGAGCAGTTCTTC.

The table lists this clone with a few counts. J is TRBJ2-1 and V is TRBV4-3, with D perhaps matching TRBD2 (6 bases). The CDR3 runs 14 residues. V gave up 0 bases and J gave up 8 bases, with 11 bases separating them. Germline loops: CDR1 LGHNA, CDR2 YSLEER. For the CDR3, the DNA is TGCGCCAGCAGCCAAGACGGCGGGATCCATGAGCAGTTCTTC. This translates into CASSQDGGIHEQFF.

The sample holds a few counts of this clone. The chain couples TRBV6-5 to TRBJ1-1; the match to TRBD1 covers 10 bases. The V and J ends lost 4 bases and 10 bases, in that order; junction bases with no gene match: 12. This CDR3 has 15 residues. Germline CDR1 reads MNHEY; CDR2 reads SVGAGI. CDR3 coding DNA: TGTGCCAGCAGTTCCAGCCGACAGGGGGCGGTGGGAGCTTTCTTT. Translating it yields CASSSSRQGAVGAFF.

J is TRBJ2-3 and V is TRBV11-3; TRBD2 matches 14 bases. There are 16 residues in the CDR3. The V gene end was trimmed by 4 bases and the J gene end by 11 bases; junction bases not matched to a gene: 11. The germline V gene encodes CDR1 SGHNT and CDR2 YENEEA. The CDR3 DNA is TGTGCCAGCAGCTCAGGGACTAGCGGGGGTGCCCAGGGGCAGTATTTT. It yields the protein CASSSGTSGGAQGQYF. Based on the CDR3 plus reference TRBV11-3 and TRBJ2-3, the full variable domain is EAGVVQSPRYKIIEKKQPVAFWCNPISGHNTLYWYLQNLGQGPELLIRYENEEAVDDSQLPKDRFSAERLKGVDSTLKIQPAELGDSAVYLCASSSGTSGGAQGQYFGPGTRLTVL.

The CDR3 loop is CASHQGTSYEQYF. The CDR3 DNA follows: TGTGCCAGCCACCAAGGGACTTCCTACGAGCAGTACTTC. The chain is built from TRBV6-5 and TRBJ2-7; D perhaps matches TRBD2 (6 bases). Germline V CDR1 and CDR2: MNHEY, SVGAGI. V lost 8 bases to trimming and J lost 1 base, with 12 bases between them. The CDR3 is 13 residues long.

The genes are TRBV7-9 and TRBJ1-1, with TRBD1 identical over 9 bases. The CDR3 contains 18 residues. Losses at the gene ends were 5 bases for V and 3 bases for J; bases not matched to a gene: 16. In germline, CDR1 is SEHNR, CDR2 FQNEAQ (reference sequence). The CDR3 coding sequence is TGTGCCAGCAGCCCGTCCCGGGACAGGGTTGGGCCTTACACTGAAGCTTTCTTT. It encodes CASSPSRDRVGPYTEAFF.

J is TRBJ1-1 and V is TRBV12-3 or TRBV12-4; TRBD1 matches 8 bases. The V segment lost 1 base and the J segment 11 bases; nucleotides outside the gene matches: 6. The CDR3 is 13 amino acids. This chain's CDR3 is CASSLGQGAGAFF. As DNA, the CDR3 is TGTGCCAGCAGTTTAGGTCAGGGGGCTGGGGCTTTCTTT.

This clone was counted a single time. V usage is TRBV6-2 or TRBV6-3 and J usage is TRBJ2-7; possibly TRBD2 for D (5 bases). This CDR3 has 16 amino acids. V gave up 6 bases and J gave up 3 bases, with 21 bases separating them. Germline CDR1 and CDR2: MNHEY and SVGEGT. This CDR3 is CASSHRLPLSLYEQYF. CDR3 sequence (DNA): TGTGCCAGCAGCCACCGACTACCCCTTTCCCTCTACGAGCAGTACTTC.

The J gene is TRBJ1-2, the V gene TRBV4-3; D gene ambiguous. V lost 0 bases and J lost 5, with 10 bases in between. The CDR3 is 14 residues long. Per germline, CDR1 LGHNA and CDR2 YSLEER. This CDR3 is CASSQDPTEYGYTF. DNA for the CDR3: TGCGCCAGCAGCCAAGATCCTACGGAGTATGGCTACACCTTC.

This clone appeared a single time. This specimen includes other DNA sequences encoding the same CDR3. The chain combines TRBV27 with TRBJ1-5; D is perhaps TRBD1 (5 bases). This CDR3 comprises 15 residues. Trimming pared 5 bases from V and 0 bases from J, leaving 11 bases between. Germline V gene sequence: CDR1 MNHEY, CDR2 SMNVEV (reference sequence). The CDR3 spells CASSLGGNSNQPQHF. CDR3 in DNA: TGTGCCAGCAGTCTCGGGGGTAATAGCAATCAGCCCCAGCATTTT.

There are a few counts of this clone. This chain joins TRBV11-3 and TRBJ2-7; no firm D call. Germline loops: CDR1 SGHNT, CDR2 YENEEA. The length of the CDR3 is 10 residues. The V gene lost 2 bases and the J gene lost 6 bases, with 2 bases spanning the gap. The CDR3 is CASSLLEQYF. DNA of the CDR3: TGTGCCAGCAGCTTACTCGAGCAGTACTTC.

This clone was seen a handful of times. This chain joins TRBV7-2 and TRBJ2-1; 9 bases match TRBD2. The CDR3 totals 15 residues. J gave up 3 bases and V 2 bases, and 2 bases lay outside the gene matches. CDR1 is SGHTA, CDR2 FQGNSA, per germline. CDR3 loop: CASSLSSGNYNEQFF. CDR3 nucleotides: TGTGCCAGCAGCTTATCTAGCGGGAACTACAATGAGCAGTTCTTC.

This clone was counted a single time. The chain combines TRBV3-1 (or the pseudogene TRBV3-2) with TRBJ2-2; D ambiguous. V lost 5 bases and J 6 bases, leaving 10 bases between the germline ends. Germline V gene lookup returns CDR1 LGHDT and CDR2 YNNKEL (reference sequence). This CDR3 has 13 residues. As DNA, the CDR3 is TGTGCCAGCAGCTTTGGAGAGGCCGGGGAGCTGTTTTTT. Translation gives CASSFGEAGELFF.

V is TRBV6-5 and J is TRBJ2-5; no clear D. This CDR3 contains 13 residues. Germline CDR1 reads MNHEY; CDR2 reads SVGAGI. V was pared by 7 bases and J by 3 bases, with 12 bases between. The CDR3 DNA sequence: TGTGCCAGCACTAGACTGGAGAAAGAGACCCAGTACTTC. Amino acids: CASTRLEKETQYF.

This CDR3 reads CASGRGGNEQFF. Here the CDR3 DNA reads TGTGCCAGCGGGCGGGGGGGCAATGAGCAGTTCTTC. The chain carries TRBV2 and TRBJ2-1, with 9 bases lining up with TRBD2. Looked up from germline, CDR1 is SNHLY and CDR2 is FYNNEI. Germline trimming cut 8 bases from V and 6 bases from J; bases unmatched to any gene: 2. The CDR3 consists of 12 residues. The full variable domain, completed using reference TRBV2 and TRBJ2-1, is EPEVTQTPSHQVTQMGQEVILRCVPISNHLYFYWYRQILGQKVEFLVSFYNNEISEKSEIFDDQFSVERPDGSNFTLKIRSTKLEDSAMYFCASGRGGNEQFFGPGTRLTVL.

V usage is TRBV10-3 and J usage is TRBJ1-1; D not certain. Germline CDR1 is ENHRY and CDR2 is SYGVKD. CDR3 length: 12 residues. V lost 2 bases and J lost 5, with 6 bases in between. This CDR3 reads CAISEKVTEAFF. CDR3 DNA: TGTGCCATCAGTGAGAAGGTGACTGAAGCTTTCTTT.